The rows below give T cell receptor beta chains drawn from one sample of a study of shared T cell receptors in the human thymus. Measured with immunoSEQ multiplex PCR; TCRdb has only the in-frame clones, and not every one. Here the sample spans some 660,000 clones, more than 70% being singletons. The sample also formed part of further work on human thymus T cells.

Sequencing was carried out using thymocytes. The origin of the receptors is a boy under two years old with a congenital heart defect. Each CDR3 is given with its conserved first and last residue. A D gene is named only where the DNA matches it firmly. Only some rows state a clone size, as once, few, many or a class for expanded clones.

clone size,V gene,J gene,D gene,CDR3 DNA,CDR3 protein
-,TRBV25-1,TRBJ2-7,TRBD1,TGTGCCAGCAGTGCAAGGGACAGGGTGGACGAGCAGTACTTC,CASSARDRVDEQYF
-,TRBV27,TRBJ1-6,-,TGTGCCAGCAGTTTATTGGGGGGGCAAAGTAATTCACCCCTCCACTTT,CASSLLGGQSNSPLHF
-,TRBV27,TRBJ1-2,-,TGTGCCAGCAGTCCCTTTACTGGACAGTCCTATGGCTACACCTTC,CASSPFTGQSYGYTF
-,TRBV6-5,TRBJ2-1,-,TGTGCCAGCAGTCATGGGGCTTCATTCAATGAGCAGTTCTTC,CASSHGASFNEQFF
-,TRBV4-1,TRBJ1-5,-,TGCGCCAGCAGCCAAGGGGGGGGTGGAGAGCAGCCCCAGCATTTT,CASSQGGGGEQPQHF
-,TRBV7-6,TRBJ2-7,TRBD1,TGTGCCAGCAGCTTAGAGGGCCGGGACAGGGGAATCTACGAGCAGTACTTC,CASSLEGRDRGIYEQYF
-,TRBV10-1,TRBJ2-7,-,TGCGCCAGCAGTGAGTCGAGCAGGGCGGACGAGCAGTACTTC,CASSESSRADEQYF
-,TRBV19,TRBJ1-5,-,TGTGCCAGTAGTATCGGGGGGGATCAGCCCCAGCATTTT,CASSIGGDQPQHF
once,TRBV7-9,TRBJ2-7,-,TGTGCCAGCAGCTTTGGGGCTGTGGCAACCTACGAGCAGTACTTC,CASSFGAVATYEQYF
few,TRBV25-1,TRBJ2-1,TRBD2,TGTGCCAGCAGTGAATTCTCTCGGCGGGGGGGCCCGAGTGAGCAGTTCTTC,CASSEFSRRGGPSEQFF
-,TRBV7-2,TRBJ2-7,-,TGTGCCAGCAGCTTAGTCCGGCGGCAAACATACGAGCAGTACTTC,CASSLVRRQTYEQYF
-,TRBV5-4,TRBJ2-7,-,TGTGCCAGCAGCGACGGGACAGGGGGATTCCTAGCGGGAGCCTACGAGCAGTACTTC,CASSDGTGGFLAGAYEQYF
-,TRBV25-1,TRBJ1-3,TRBD1,TGTGCCAGCAGTGAAAAGGGGAGGGACAGGTCTGGAAACACCATATATTTT,CASSEKGRDRSGNTIYF